Reported below is one TCR beta chain. Time point in this sample: pre-sensitization, week 0. Treatment defined: therapeutic diphenylcyclopropenone sensitization with weekly scalp DPC. Blood draws came first, before each patch test. The sample comes from a study of human T cells and chemical hapten exposure. As for the study in general: Patch tests of 0.01% DPC on the upper back were read at 6 days.

Single cDNA molecules in the library carried unique molecular identifiers attached during preparation. TCRdb redid the calling of the RACE reads with MiXCR, one entry per CDR3 protein. The repertoire consists of approximately 370,000 distinct CDR3 sequences, with about 5% occurring once and the leading ten covering around 8.8%. The V and J ends lost 2 bases and 1 base, in that order; junction bases with no gene match: 10. The CDR3 spans 17 residues. The germline CDR1 and CDR2 sequences are ENHRY and SYGVKD. The rearrangement links TRBV10-3 to TRBJ1-1; TRBD1 matches at 7 bases. The sample consisted of whole blood, taken in connection with sensitization to the hapten diphenylcyclopropenone (DPC). The receptor comes from a woman younger than 30 with alopecia areata. Some clones in this sample may be carry-over from other donors' samples. The CDR3 sequence is CAISEPDLRDRNTEAFF. In DNA, the CDR3 is TGTGCCATCAGTGAGCCGGACCTTAGGGACAGGAACACTGAAGCTTTCTTT.